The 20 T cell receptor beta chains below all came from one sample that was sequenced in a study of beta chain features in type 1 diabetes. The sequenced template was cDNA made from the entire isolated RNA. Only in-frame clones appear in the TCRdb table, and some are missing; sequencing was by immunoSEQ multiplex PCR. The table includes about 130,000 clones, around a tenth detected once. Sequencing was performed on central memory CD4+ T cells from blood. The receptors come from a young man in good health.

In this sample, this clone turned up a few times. The CDR3 nucleotides are TGTGCCAGCAGCTTAGGCGCAGGCGACACAGATACGCAGTATTTT. Its protein product is CASSLGAGDTDTQYF. The rearrangement links TRBV7-9 to TRBJ2-3; no firm D call. CDR3 length: 15 residues. V lost 1 base, J lost 2 bases, and 10 bases lay in between. The germline gives CDR1 SEHNR, CDR2 FQNEAQ (reference sequence). The full variable domain, in which reference TRBV7-9 and TRBJ2-3 provide the parts outside the CDR3, is DTGVSQNPRHKITKRGQNVTFRCDPISEHNRLYWYRQTLGQGPEFLTYFQNEAQLEKSRLLSDRFSAERPKGSFSTLEIQRTEQGDSAMYLCASSLGAGDTDTQYFGPGTRLTVL.

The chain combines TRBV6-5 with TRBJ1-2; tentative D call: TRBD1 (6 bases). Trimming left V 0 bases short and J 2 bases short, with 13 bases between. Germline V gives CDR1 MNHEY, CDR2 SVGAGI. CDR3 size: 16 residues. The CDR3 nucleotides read TGTGCCAGCAGTTACTCGCTTGGCAGGGGAAACTATGGCTACACCTTC. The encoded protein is CASSYSLGRGNYGYTF.

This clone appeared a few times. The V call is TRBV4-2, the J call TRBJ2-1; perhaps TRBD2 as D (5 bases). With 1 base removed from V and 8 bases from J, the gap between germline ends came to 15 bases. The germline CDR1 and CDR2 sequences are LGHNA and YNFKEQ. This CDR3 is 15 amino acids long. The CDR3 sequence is CASSQAREPGDEQFF. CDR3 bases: TGTGCCAGCAGCCAAGCCCGGGAACCCGGCGATGAGCAGTTCTTC.

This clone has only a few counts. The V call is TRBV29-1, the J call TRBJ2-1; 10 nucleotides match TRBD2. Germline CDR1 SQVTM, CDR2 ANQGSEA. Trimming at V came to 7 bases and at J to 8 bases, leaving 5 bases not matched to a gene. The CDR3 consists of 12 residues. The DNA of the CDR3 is TGCAGCGGGAAGCGGGGGGGCTATGAGCAGTTCTTC. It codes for CSGKRGGYEQFF.

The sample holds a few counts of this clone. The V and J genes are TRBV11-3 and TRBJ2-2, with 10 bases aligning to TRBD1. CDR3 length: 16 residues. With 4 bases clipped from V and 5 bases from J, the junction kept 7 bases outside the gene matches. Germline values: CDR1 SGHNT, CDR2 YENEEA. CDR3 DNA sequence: TGTGCCAGCAGCTGGGTATTGGGACAGGGGACCGGGGAGCTGTTTTTT. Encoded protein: CASSWVLGQGTGELFF.

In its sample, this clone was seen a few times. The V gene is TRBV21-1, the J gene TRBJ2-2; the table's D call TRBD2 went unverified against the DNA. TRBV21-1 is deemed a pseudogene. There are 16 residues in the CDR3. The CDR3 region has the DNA TGTGCCAGTTGCGGGGGGGAACTTGTAAACACCGGGGAGCTGTTTTTT. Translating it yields CASCGGELVNTGELFF.

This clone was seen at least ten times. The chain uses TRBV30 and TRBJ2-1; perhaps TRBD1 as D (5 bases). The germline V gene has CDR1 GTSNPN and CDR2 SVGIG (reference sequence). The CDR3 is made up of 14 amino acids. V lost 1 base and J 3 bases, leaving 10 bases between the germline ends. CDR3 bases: TGTGCCTGGAGTGCGCAGGGTGGCTACAATGAGCAGTTCTTC. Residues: CAWSAQGGYNEQFF.

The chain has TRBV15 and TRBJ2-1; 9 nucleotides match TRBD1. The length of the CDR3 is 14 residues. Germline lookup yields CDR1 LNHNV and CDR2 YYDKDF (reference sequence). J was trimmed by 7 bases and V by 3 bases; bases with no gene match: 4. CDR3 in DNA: TGTGCCACCAGCAGCCGGGACAGGGCTAATGAGCAGTTCTTC. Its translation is CATSSRDRANEQFF.

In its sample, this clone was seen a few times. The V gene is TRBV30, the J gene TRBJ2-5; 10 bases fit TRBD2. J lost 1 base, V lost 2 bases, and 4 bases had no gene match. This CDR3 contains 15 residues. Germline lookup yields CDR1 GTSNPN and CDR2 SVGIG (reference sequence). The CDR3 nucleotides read TGTGCCTGGAGTCGTGGACTAGCGGTCCAAGAGACCCAGTACTTC. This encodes CAWSRGLAVQETQYF.

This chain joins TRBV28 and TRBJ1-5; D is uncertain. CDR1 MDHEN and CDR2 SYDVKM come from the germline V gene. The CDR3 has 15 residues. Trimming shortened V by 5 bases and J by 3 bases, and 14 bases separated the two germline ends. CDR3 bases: TGTGCCAGCAGTCCCCACAGTAGGTCCAATCAGCCCCAGCATTTT. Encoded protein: CASSPHSRSNQPQHF.

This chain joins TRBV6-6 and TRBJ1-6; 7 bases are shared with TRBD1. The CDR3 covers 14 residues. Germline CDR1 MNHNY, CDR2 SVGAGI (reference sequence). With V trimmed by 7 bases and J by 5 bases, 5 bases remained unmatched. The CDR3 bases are TGTGCCAGCACCTCCAGGGGGGATAATTCACCCCTCCACTTT. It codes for CASTSRGDNSPLHF.

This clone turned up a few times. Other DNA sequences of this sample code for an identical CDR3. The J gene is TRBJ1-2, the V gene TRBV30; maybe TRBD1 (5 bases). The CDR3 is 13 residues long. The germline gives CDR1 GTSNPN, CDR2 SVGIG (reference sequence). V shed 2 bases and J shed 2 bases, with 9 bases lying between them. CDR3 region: CAWSRGENYGYTF. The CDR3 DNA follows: TGTGCCTGGAGTAGGGGTGAGAACTATGGCTACACCTTC.

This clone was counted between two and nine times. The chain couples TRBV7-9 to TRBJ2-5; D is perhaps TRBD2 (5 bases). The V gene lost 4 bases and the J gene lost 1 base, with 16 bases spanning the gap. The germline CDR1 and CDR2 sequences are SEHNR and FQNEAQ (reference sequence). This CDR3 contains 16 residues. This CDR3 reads CASSSPARRIQETQYF. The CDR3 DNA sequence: TGTGCCAGCAGCTCCCCGGCACGGAGGATCCAAGAGACCCAGTACTTC.

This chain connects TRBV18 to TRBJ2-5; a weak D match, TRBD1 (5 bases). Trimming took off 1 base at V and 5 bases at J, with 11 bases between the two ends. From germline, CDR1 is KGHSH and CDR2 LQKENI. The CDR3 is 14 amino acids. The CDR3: CASSPRSGPETQYF. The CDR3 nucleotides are TGTGCCAGCTCACCACGCTCAGGGCCGGAGACCCAGTACTTC.

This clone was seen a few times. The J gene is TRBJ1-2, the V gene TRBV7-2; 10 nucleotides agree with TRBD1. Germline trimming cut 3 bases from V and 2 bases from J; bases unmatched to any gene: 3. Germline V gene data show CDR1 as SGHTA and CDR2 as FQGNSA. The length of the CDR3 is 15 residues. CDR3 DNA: TGTGCCAGCAGCTTGGGACAGGGGCTAAACTATGGCTACACCTTC. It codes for CASSLGQGLNYGYTF.

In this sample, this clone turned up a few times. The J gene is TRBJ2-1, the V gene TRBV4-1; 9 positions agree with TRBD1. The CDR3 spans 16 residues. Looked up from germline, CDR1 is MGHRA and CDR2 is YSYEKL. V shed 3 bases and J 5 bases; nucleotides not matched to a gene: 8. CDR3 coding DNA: TGCGCCAGCAGCCAGGCACAGGGGGCTGGAAACAATGAGCAGTTCTTC. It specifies CASSQAQGAGNNEQFF.

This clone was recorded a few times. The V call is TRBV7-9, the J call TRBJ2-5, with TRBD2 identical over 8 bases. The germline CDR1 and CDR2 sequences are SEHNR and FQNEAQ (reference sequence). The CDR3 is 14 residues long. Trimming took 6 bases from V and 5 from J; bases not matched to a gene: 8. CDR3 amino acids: CASSSTRGGETQYF. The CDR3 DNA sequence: TGTGCCAGCAGTTCCACCCGCGGGGGGGAGACCCAGTACTTC. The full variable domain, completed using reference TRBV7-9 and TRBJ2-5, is DTGVSQNPRHKITKRGQNVTFRCDPISEHNRLYWYRQTLGQGPEFLTYFQNEAQLEKSRLLSDRFSAERPKGSFSTLEIQRTEQGDSAMYLCASSSTRGGETQYFGPGTRLLVL.

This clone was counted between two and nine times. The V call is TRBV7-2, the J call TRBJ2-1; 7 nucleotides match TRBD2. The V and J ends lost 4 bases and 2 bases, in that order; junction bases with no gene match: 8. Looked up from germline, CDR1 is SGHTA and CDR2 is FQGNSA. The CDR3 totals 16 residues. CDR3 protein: CASSSGSGVAYNEQFF. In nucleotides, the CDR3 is TGTGCCAGCAGCTCAGGGAGCGGGGTTGCCTACAATGAGCAGTTCTTC.

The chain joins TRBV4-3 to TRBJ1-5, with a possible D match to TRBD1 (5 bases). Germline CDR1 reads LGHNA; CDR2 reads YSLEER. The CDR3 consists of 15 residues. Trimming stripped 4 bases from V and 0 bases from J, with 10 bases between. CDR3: CASSLGASSNQPQHF. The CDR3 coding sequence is TGCGCCAGCAGCCTAGGGGCCTCTAGCAATCAGCCCCAGCATTTT.

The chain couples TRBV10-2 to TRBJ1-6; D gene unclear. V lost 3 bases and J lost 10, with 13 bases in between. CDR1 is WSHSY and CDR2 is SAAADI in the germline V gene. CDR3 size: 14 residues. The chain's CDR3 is CASSETASGSPLHF. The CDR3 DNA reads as TGCGCCAGCAGTGAAACGGCCTCCGGGTCACCCCTCCACTTT.